Each of the 21 T cell receptor beta chains below was sequenced from the same sample in a study of cytomegalovirus exposure and HLA in healthy donors. With 60 Vbeta and 13 Jbeta primers, the PCR was carried out. This table comes from immunoSEQ multiplex PCR, and its TCRdb copy is limited to in-frame clones, with some not included. The sample lists around 180,000 clones, over 60% seen once, with roughly 1.6% in the top ten. The sample consisted of PBMCs. The receptors come from a girl aged 10-17 years in good health and CMV-seronegative.

The chain combines TRBV5-1 with TRBJ1-2; D might be TRBD1 (5 bases). Trimming left V 0 bases short and J 6 bases short, with 15 bases between. The CDR3 has 15 amino acids. Per germline, CDR1 SGHRS and CDR2 YFSETQ. For the CDR3, the DNA is TGCGCCAGCAGCTTGGAAGCCGGGGGTAAGGATGGCTACACCTTC. Translating it yields CASSLEAGGKDGYTF. The full variable domain, in which reference TRBV5-1 and TRBJ1-2 provide the parts outside the CDR3, is KAGVTQTPRYLIKTRGQQVTLSCSPISGHRSVSWYQQTPGQGLQFLFEYFSETQRNKGNFPGRFSGRQFSNSRSEMNVSTLELGDSALYLCASSLEAGGKDGYTFGSGTRLTVV.

This clone was seen only a few times. The V and J genes are TRBV11-2 and TRBJ1-2; 8 positions agree with TRBD1. J gave up 4 bases and V 4 bases, and 8 bases lay outside the gene matches. Germline values: CDR1 SGHAT, CDR2 FQNNGV. The CDR3 totals 15 residues. CDR3 coding DNA: TGTGCCAGCAGCTCAGGACAGGGTATGGCCTATGGCTACACCTTC. Its translation is CASSSGQGMAYGYTF.

The chain links TRBV5-4 to TRBJ2-7; 9 bases agree with TRBD1. The CDR3 runs 13 residues. Germline lookup yields CDR1 SGHNT and CDR2 YYREEE (reference sequence). Losses at the gene ends were 4 bases for V and 7 bases for J; bases not matched to a gene: 6. The CDR3 region has the DNA TGTGCCAGCAGCCGACAGGGGGTGCGGGAGCAGTACTTC. Protein: CASSRQGVREQYF.

V gene TRBV29-1 combines with J gene TRBJ1-2, with TRBD1 identical over 8 bases. J was trimmed by 6 bases and V by 1 base; bases with no gene match: 10. CDR1 SQVTM and CDR2 ANQGSEA come from the germline V gene. The CDR3 contains 15 residues. CDR3 amino acids: CSVEALGRGLDGYTF. CDR3 bases: TGCAGCGTTGAAGCCCTGGGCAGGGGGCTTGATGGCTACACCTTC.

The chain couples TRBV27 to TRBJ2-2; D might be TRBD1 (9 bases). Trimming pared 4 bases from V and 6 bases from J, leaving 21 bases between. Germline assignment: CDR1 MNHEY and CDR2 SMNVEV (reference sequence). The length of the CDR3 is 17 residues. The DNA of the CDR3 is TGTGCCAGCAGTTCGGCACAGGGGGCGGGGGGAGCCGGGGAGCTGTTTTTT. It translates to CASSSAQGAGGAGELFF.

This clone was counted a few times. This chain connects TRBV18 to TRBJ2-1, with TRBD1 matching over 7 bases. The germline CDR1 and CDR2 sequences are KGHSH and LQKENI. V lost 5 bases to trimming and J lost 6 bases; unmatched junction nucleotides: 4. The CDR3 has 13 residues. CDR3 region: CASSSTGTNEQFF. As DNA, the CDR3 is TGTGCCAGCTCATCGACAGGGACCAATGAGCAGTTCTTC.

The chain has TRBV28 and TRBJ1-2; TRBD1 matches 8 bases. V lost 8 bases, J lost 2 bases, and 4 bases stayed unmatched. This CDR3 has 13 amino acids. Germline loops: CDR1 MDHEN, CDR2 SYDVKM. CDR3 in amino acids: CASWDRRNYGYTF. The CDR3 DNA reads TGTGCCAGCTGGGACAGGCGAAACTATGGCTACACCTTC.

CDR3 bases: TGTGCCAGCAGCTTAGGAGGGACAGGCGGCACTGAAGCTTTCTTT. This encodes CASSLGGTGGTEAFF. The chain is built from TRBV7-8 and TRBJ1-1; 8 positions agree with TRBD1. V dropped 1 base and J dropped 4; count of bases not matched to a gene: 5. This CDR3 has 15 residues. Germline V gene sequence: CDR1 SGHVS, CDR2 FQNEAQ.

There are a few counts of this clone. V is TRBV14 and J is TRBJ1-1, with TRBD1 matching 7 bases. CDR3 length equals 15 residues. Per germline, CDR1 SGHDN and CDR2 FVKESK. J was trimmed by 6 bases and V by 4 bases; bases with no gene match: 11. The CDR3: CASSPSTGSVSEAFF. The CDR3 DNA follows: TGTGCCAGCAGCCCATCGACAGGGTCGGTTTCTGAAGCTTTCTTT. Looking up the rest from reference TRBV14 and TRBJ1-1 gives the full variable domain: EAGVTQFPSHSVIEKGQTVTLRCDPISGHDNLYWYRRVMGKEIKFLLHFVKESKQDESGMPNNRFLAERTGGTYSTLKVQPAELEDSGVYFCASSPSTGSVSEAFFGQGTRLTVV.

The chain combines TRBV9 with TRBJ1-4; unclear D gene. The CDR3 spans 15 residues. The V gene lost 0 bases and the J gene lost 4 bases, with 10 bases spanning the gap. In germline, CDR1 is SGDLS, CDR2 YYNGEE. DNA of the CDR3: TGTGCCAGCAGCGTAGTAGGCACAGATAATGAAAAACTGTTTTTT. This encodes CASSVVGTDNEKLFF.

This rearrangement joins TRBV4-1 to TRBJ1-1; 12 bases are shared with TRBD1. The CDR3 covers 18 residues. The V gene's germline CDR1 is MGHRA and CDR2 YSYEKL. The J segment lost 3 bases and the V segment lost 1 base, leaving 9 bases of the junction unmatched. CDR3 sequence reads: CASSQAGTGGSWYTEAFF. In nucleotides, the CDR3 is TGCGCCAGCAGCCAAGCCGGGACAGGGGGCAGTTGGTACACTGAAGCTTTCTTT.

The chain uses TRBV27 and TRBJ2-3, with 9 bases identical to TRBD2. The trim removed 3 bases at V and 2 bases at J, leaving 6 bases unmatched. CDR1 and CDR2 from the germline V gene are MNHEY and SMNVEV (reference sequence). There are 16 residues in the CDR3. CDR3 sequence (DNA): TGTGCCAGCAGTTTGGGACTAGCAGAGTACACAGATACGCAGTATTTT. Translated, it gives CASSLGLAEYTDTQYF.

The rearrangement links TRBV25-1 to TRBJ1-2; D ambiguous. The CDR3 is 11 amino acids. The germline CDR1 and CDR2 sequences are MGHDK and SYGVNS. V was cut by 1 base and J by 5 bases, with 2 bases left in between. CDR3 amino acids: CASSELYGYTF. CDR3 in DNA: TGTGCCAGCAGTGAATTATATGGCTACACCTTC.

The rearrangement joins TRBV10-1 to TRBJ1-2, with D perhaps TRBD1 (6 bases). Germline lookup yields CDR1 WNHNN and CDR2 SYGVQD (reference sequence). V lost 2 bases to trimming and J lost 6 bases, with 10 bases between them. CDR3 length equals 13 residues. The CDR3 coding sequence is TGCGCCAGCAGTGAGAACAGGGCAGATGGCTACACCTTC. Protein: CASSENRADGYTF.

V usage is TRBV7-6 and J usage is TRBJ1-1, with D uncertain. The CDR3 runs 15 residues. Germline loops: CDR1 SGHVS, CDR2 FNYEAQ. Deletions cut 0 bases from V and 1 base from J, with 9 bases between. The chain's CDR3 is CASSLAVQRNTEAFF. The CDR3 DNA reads TGTGCCAGCAGCTTAGCGGTACAGAGGAACACTGAAGCTTTCTTT.

Only a few counts were recorded for this clone. The CDR3 here is CASREQGSSYQPQHF. CDR3 coding DNA: TGTGCCAGCAGGGAGCAGGGCTCCTCTTATCAGCCCCAGCATTTT. This chain joins TRBV28 and TRBJ1-5; a possible D gene is TRBD1 (5 bases). Germline V gives CDR1 MDHEN, CDR2 SYDVKM. The length of the CDR3 is 15 residues. V lost 6 bases and J 5 bases, leaving 17 bases between the germline ends.

The chain uses TRBV11-3 and TRBJ2-1; tentatively, D is TRBD2 (5 bases). Per the germline V gene, CDR1 is SGHNT and CDR2 is YENEEA. The CDR3 covers 13 residues. V dropped 5 bases and J dropped 6 bases, with 11 bases sitting between them. CDR3 coding DNA: TGTGCCAGCAGCGTATCTAGCCCCAATGAGCAGTTCTTC. It is translated as CASSVSSPNEQFF.

The V gene is TRBV5-1, the J gene TRBJ2-5; D unclear. The DNA matches TRBJ2-7 better at its end, which makes the J call doubtful. This CDR3 spans 13 amino acids. Germline V CDR1 and CDR2: SGHRS, YFSETQ. The CDR3 loop is CASSLVFTYEQYF. DNA of the CDR3: TGCGCCAGCAGCTTAGTCTTCACCTACGAGCAGTACTTC.

V usage is TRBV7-8 and J usage is TRBJ2-7; D gene ambiguous. Germline CDR1 is SGHVS and CDR2 is FQNEAQ. V lost 1 base and J lost 6, with 10 bases in between. The CDR3 runs 13 residues. CDR3 DNA: TGTGCCAGCAGCTTAGAAGTGGTTAGCGAGCAGTACTTC. It encodes CASSLEVVSEQYF.

The chain carries TRBV7-6 and TRBJ1-3; possibly TRBD1 for D (5 bases). Trimming left V 10 bases short and J 0 bases short, with 16 bases between. The germline V gene encodes CDR1 SGHVS and CDR2 FNYEAQ. The CDR3 extends over 15 amino acids. This CDR3 is CATGGGEVSGNTIYF. The DNA of the CDR3 is TGTGCCACCGGGGGAGGAGAAGTCTCTGGAAACACCATATATTTT.

The chain joins TRBV2 to TRBJ2-3, with 10 bases fitting TRBD2. The germline gives CDR1 SNHLY, CDR2 FYNNEI. V was pared by 3 bases and J by 3 bases, with 3 bases of the junction left unmatched. The CDR3 consists of 15 residues. The CDR3 loop is CASSDSGGYTDTQYF. CDR3 in DNA: TGTGCCAGCAGTGATAGCGGGGGGTATACAGATACGCAGTATTTT. The full variable domain, in which reference TRBV2 and TRBJ2-3 provide the parts outside the CDR3, is EPEVTQTPSHQVTQMGQEVILRCVPISNHLYFYWYRQILGQKVEFLVSFYNNEISEKSEIFDDQFSVERPDGSNFTLKIRSTKLEDSAMYFCASSDSGGYTDTQYFGPGTRLTVL.